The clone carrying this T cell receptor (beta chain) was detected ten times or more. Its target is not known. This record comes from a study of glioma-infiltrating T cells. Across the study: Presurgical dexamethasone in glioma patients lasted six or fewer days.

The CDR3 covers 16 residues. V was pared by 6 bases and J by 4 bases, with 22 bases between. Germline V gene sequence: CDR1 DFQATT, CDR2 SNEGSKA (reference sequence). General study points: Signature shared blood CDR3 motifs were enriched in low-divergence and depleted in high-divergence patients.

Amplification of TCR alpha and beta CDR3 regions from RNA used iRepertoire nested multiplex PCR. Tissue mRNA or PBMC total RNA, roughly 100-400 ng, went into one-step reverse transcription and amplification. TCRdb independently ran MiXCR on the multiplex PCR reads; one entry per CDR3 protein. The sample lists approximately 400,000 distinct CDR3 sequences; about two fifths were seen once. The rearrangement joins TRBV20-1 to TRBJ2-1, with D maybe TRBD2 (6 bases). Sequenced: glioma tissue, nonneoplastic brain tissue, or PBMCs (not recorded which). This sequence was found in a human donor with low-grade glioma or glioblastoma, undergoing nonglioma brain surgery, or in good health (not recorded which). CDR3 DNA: TGCAGTGCCACAGGAGGGGCCAAACATGCTTACAATGAGCAGTTCTTC. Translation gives CSATGGAKHAYNEQFF.